The entry that follows covers one TCR beta chain sequence. This sample was taken from a study of blood T cell repertoires in COVID-19. Under the authors' procedure: Amplification from reference gene primers served as the basis for estimated nucleated cell counts. The method was immunoSEQ multiplex PCR; TCRdb's version includes in-frame clones alone and lacks a portion of them. V and J calls and clone size come straight from that table; D and trimming were deduced from the DNA. The sample has fewer than 250,000 clones; around four fifths are singletons. Trimming left V 0 bases short and J 6 bases short, with 8 bases between. From germline, CDR1 is SGHDN and CDR2 FVKESK. The CDR3 is 13 residues long.

The chain has TRBV14 and TRBJ1-1; D gene unclear. Material for sequencing was peripheral blood. The receptor was derived from a man aged 45 to 65 with active or convalescent COVID-19. CDR3 sequence (DNA): TGTGCCAGCAGCCAAGAATACGCGGCTGAAGCTTTCTTT. As protein: CASSQEYAAEAFF. Together with reference TRBV14 and TRBJ1-1, the CDR3 gives the full variable domain: EAGVTQFPSHSVIEKGQTVTLRCDPISGHDNLYWYRRVMGKEIKFLLHFVKESKQDESGMPNNRFLAERTGGTYSTLKVQPAELEDSGVYFCASSQEYAAEAFFGQGTRLTVV.